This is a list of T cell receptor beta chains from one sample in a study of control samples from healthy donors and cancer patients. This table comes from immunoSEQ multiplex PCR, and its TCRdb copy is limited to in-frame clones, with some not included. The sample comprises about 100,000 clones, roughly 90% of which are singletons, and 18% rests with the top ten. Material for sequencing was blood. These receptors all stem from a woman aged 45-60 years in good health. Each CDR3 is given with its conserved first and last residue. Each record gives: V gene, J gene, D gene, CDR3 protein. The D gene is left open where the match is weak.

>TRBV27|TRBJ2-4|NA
CASSRGPLAKNIQYF
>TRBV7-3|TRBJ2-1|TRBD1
CASSLRDRGSDNEQFF
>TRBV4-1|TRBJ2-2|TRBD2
CASRRVAGDPELFF
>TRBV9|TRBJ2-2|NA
CASSVEDPAGELFF
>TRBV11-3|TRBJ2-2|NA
CASSSQSWGGGELFF
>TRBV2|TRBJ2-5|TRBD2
CARYGGGQETQYF
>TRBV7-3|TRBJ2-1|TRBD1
CASGALSGGHNEQFF
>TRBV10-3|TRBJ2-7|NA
CAHKEQYF
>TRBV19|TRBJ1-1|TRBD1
CASSIIGQGGTEAFF
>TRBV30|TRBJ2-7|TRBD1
CAYHFYPGTGVCF
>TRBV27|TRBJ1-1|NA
CASSRTSQRTEAFF
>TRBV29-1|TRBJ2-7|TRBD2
CSVGGLAGNYEQYF
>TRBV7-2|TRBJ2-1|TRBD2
CASKRTSDYNEQFF
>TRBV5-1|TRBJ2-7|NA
CASSRTQKSYEQYF
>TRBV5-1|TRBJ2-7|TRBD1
CASSFGQGSYEQYF
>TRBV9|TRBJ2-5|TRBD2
CASSVAGAGNQETQYF
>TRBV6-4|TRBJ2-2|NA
CARRTTGELFF
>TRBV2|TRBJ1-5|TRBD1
CASRGPGGPQPQHF
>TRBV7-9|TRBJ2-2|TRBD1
CASRWGTGSMSGELFF
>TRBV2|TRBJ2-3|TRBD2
CASATAGGSTDTQYF
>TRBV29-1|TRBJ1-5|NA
CSGDLNQPQHF
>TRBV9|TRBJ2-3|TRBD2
CASSVEASGGADTQYF
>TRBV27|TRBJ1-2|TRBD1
CASSDRANYGYTF
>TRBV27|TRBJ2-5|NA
CASSPAAGTSYQETQYF
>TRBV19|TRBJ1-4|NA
CASSIQLAGEKLFF
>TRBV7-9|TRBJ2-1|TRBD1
CASSLAVPGQVYNEQFF
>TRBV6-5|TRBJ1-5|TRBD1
CASSYSPRGGNQPQHF
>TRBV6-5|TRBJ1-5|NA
CASSRGPTGWAQHF
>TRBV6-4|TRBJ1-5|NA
CASRPDGYSNQPQHF
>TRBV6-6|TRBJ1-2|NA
CASLLDRRGGYTF
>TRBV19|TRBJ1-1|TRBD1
CASKEYSDRGSTEAFF
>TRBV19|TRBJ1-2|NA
CASTPTGYGYTF
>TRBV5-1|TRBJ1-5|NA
CASTFGPGNQPQHF
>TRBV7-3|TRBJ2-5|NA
CASSVGPNKETQYF
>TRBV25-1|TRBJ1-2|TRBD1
CASSGTTGAYGYTF
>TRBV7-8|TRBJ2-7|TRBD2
CASSGRTSGGKYF
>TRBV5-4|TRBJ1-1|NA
CASSRSGSLNTEAFF
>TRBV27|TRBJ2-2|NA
CASRSFANTGELFF
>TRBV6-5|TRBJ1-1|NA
CASRDWTENTEAFF
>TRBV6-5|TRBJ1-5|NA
CASGLNQPQHF
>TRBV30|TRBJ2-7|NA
CAWSDGNYFSYEQYF
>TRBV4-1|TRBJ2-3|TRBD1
CASRGASGGNPDTQYF
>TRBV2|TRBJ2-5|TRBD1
CASRGQGLDQETQYF
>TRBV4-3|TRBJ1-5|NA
CASSQDRGFGNQPQHF
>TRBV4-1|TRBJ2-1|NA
CASSPIMGGLYNEQFF